This T cell receptor beta chain was documented in a study of Graves' ophthalmopathy and Graves' hyperthyroidism. For the study at large: Specimen type is peripheral blood, obtained at initial diagnosis before any treatment. Findings and limits, study-wide: With 70.59% sensitivity and roughly 76% specificity, the model predicted ophthalmopathy progression.

On this clonotype itself: Its antigen is undetermined.

The TCR beta CDR3 regions underwent amplification from RNA transcripts. Second-round multiplex PCR came after first-round RT-PCR with HTBI primers. From the multiplex PCR reads, TCRdb called clonotypes with MiXCR, one entry per CDR3 protein. Of some 240,000 distinct CDR3 sequences detected, around 50% appear once; the ten largest clones hold less than 50%. V was pared by 1 base and J by 14 bases, with 21 bases between. Germline V gives CDR1 SGDLS, CDR2 YYNGEE. The CDR3 length is 14 residues. What was sequenced was peripheral blood. This chain joins TRBV9 and TRBJ1-1, with D unresolved. The TCR originated in an adult man with Graves' ophthalmopathy. CDR3 DNA sequence: TGTGCCAGCAGCGTACGAGACGGATACAATGAGCAGTTCTTT. Translation gives CASSVRDGYNEQFF.